These T cell receptor beta chains were read from a single sample in a study of regulatory T cells in long-lasting Graves disease. One entry per CDR3 protein, called by TCRdb with MiXCR from the multiplex PCR reads. The sample shows 400,000 to 450,000 distinct CDR3 sequences, around 20% of them seen only once. The input for sequencing was peripheral blood mononuclear cells (PBMCs), taken when the disease was refractory, from a patient treated with antithyroid drugs. The source is a female donor with Graves disease. Both conserved end residues are part of each CDR3. The order of the fields is D gene, J gene, clone size, V gene, CDR3 DNA, CDR3 protein. The D gene is left open where the match is weak. Clone size is shown for a subset of rows, as once, few, many or a class of expanded clone.

d_gene: .; j_gene: TRBJ1-5; abundance: .; v_gene: TRBV12-3/TRBV12-4; CDR3nt: TGTGCCAGCAGGGGAGGGACACTTAGCAATCAGCCCCAGCATTTT; CDR3aa: CASRGGTLSNQPQHF
d_gene: TRBD2; j_gene: TRBJ2-3; abundance: .; v_gene: TRBV2; CDR3nt: TGTGCCAGCAGGTCCACTAGCGGGACCAGCACAGATACGCAGTATTTT; CDR3aa: CASRSTSGTSTDTQYF
d_gene: TRBD1; j_gene: TRBJ2-2; abundance: .; v_gene: TRBV6-2/TRBV6-3; CDR3nt: TGTGCCAGCGACAATTCCGGGACAGGGGGCACCGGGGAGCTGTTTTTT; CDR3aa: CASDNSGTGGTGELFF
d_gene: .; j_gene: TRBJ2-1; abundance: .; v_gene: TRBV12-3/TRBV12-4; CDR3nt: TGTGCCAGCAGTTTAGCGGTACAGGAGGCCAATAATGAGCAGTTCTTC; CDR3aa: CASSLAVQEANNEQFF
d_gene: .; j_gene: TRBJ1-1; abundance: many; v_gene: TRBV2; CDR3nt: TGTGCCAGCAGTGAAAGTGAAGCTTTCTTT; CDR3aa: CASSESEAFF
d_gene: .; j_gene: TRBJ1-5; abundance: many; v_gene: TRBV6-1; CDR3nt: TGTGCCAGCAGACCATCAGTGAGCAATCAGCCCCAGCATTTT; CDR3aa: CASRPSVSNQPQHF
d_gene: .; j_gene: TRBJ2-2; abundance: .; v_gene: TRBV4-3; CDR3nt: TGCGCCAGCAGTAAGACAGGATCCCCAATTGGCACCGGGGAGCTGTTTTTT; CDR3aa: CASSKTGSPIGTGELFF
d_gene: .; j_gene: TRBJ1-1; abundance: .; v_gene: TRBV5-1; CDR3nt: TGCGCCAGCAGCTTTTATGCAGGACCTCTAAGGGGGGCTGAAGCTTTCTTT; CDR3aa: CASSFYAGPLRGAEAFF
d_gene: TRBD1; j_gene: TRBJ1-3; abundance: few; v_gene: TRBV10-3; CDR3nt: TGTGCCATCAAGGACGGGACAGCCTCTGGAAACACCATATATTTT; CDR3aa: CAIKDGTASGNTIYF
d_gene: TRBD1; j_gene: TRBJ2-5; abundance: .; v_gene: TRBV5-1; CDR3nt: TGCGCCAGCAGCTCGCAACACCCGGGACAGGGGTACCAAGAGACCCAGTACTTC; CDR3aa: CASSSQHPGQGYQETQYF
d_gene: TRBD2; j_gene: TRBJ2-1; abundance: many; v_gene: TRBV12-3/TRBV12-4; CDR3nt: TGTGCCAGCAGTTTAGCTAGCGGGAGGGCCGGCCCCTACAATGAGCAGTTCTTC; CDR3aa: CASSLASGRAGPYNEQFF
d_gene: .; j_gene: TRBJ1-1; abundance: .; v_gene: TRBV6-5; CDR3nt: TGTGCCAGCAGTTCGACACATGGGGTAAACACTGAAGCTTTCTTT; CDR3aa: CASSSTHGVNTEAFF
d_gene: .; j_gene: TRBJ1-2; abundance: many; v_gene: TRBV28; CDR3nt: TGTGCCAGCGGTTCGGGGACCGTTTATGGCTACACCTTC; CDR3aa: CASGSGTVYGYTF
d_gene: .; j_gene: TRBJ1-2; abundance: many; v_gene: TRBV2; CDR3nt: TGTGCCAGCAGCGCACAAGCAGGCTACACCTTC; CDR3aa: CASSAQAGYTF
d_gene: .; j_gene: TRBJ1-2; abundance: many; v_gene: TRBV12-5; CDR3nt: TGTGCTAGTGGTTTCTCCGGGACAAAGGACTATGGCTACACCTTC; CDR3aa: CASGFSGTKDYGYTF
d_gene: .; j_gene: TRBJ2-5; abundance: many; v_gene: TRBV20-1; CDR3nt: TGCAGTGCTCTGCAGGGGGGGTACCAAGAGACCCAGTACTTC; CDR3aa: CSALQGGYQETQYF
d_gene: TRBD1; j_gene: TRBJ1-1; abundance: .; v_gene: TRBV6-2/TRBV6-3; CDR3nt: TGTGCCAGCAGTCCAAGGACAGGGGTAACTGAAGCTTTCTTT; CDR3aa: CASSPRTGVTEAFF
d_gene: .; j_gene: TRBJ2-7; abundance: few; v_gene: TRBV27; CDR3nt: TGTGCCACCATGGTTTTCTTGGGCTCCTACGAGCAGTACTTC; CDR3aa: CATMVFLGSYEQYF
d_gene: .; j_gene: TRBJ1-5; abundance: many; v_gene: TRBV28; CDR3nt: TGTGCCAGCAGCCCCCCCGGGGGCCGGGGGCAGCCCCAGCATTTT; CDR3aa: CASSPPGGRGQPQHF
d_gene: TRBD2; j_gene: TRBJ2-7; abundance: once; v_gene: TRBV5-1; CDR3nt: TGCGCCAGCAGCTTAGGAGCAGCGGGAGGCGACTACGAGCAGTACTTC; CDR3aa: CASSLGAAGGDYEQYF
d_gene: .; j_gene: TRBJ2-2; abundance: .; v_gene: TRBV5-1; CDR3nt: TGCGCCAGCAGCCTGGACCAAGCCACCGGGGAGCTGTTTTTT; CDR3aa: CASSLDQATGELFF
d_gene: TRBD2; j_gene: TRBJ2-7; abundance: .; v_gene: TRBV20-1; CDR3nt: TGCAGTGCTAGAGTAAATTTTGGGTCTAGCGGGAGCTCCTACGAGCAGTACTTC; CDR3aa: CSARVNFGSSGSSYEQYF
d_gene: TRBD1; j_gene: TRBJ1-2; abundance: .; v_gene: TRBV4-2; CDR3nt: TGTGCCAGCAGCCAGATCGGGTTACAGGGACAGACTAACTATGGCTACACCTTC; CDR3aa: CASSQIGLQGQTNYGYTF
d_gene: .; j_gene: TRBJ1-1; abundance: many; v_gene: TRBV11-2; CDR3nt: TGTGCCAGCAAGAAGGCACACACTGAAGCTTTCTTT; CDR3aa: CASKKAHTEAFF
d_gene: TRBD1; j_gene: TRBJ1-2; abundance: .; v_gene: TRBV30; CDR3nt: TGTGCCTGGAGTGCTTCCAGGGGGCATGGCTACACCTTC; CDR3aa: CAWSASRGHGYTF
d_gene: .; j_gene: TRBJ1-6; abundance: few; v_gene: TRBV6-5; CDR3nt: TGTGCCAGCAGTTCCTCCGGCTGGGACCCTAGCGAGAGGACCCTCCACTTT; CDR3aa: CASSSSGWDPSERTLHF
d_gene: TRBD1; j_gene: TRBJ2-7; abundance: .; v_gene: TRBV5-1; CDR3nt: TGCACCAGCAGCACGGCAGGGGGAGTGTACTACGAGCAGTACTTC; CDR3aa: CTSSTAGGVYYEQYF
d_gene: .; j_gene: TRBJ1-1; abundance: .; v_gene: TRBV4-1; CDR3nt: TGCGCCAGCAGCCAAGGGCCGGGACACCGGAGGAACACTGAAGCTTTCTTT; CDR3aa: CASSQGPGHRRNTEAFF
d_gene: .; j_gene: TRBJ2-2; abundance: .; v_gene: TRBV19; CDR3nt: TGTGCCTCCCGGGGGGCCTGGACCGGGGAGCTGTTTTTT; CDR3aa: CASRGAWTGELFF
d_gene: .; j_gene: TRBJ2-1; abundance: .; v_gene: TRBV7-2; CDR3nt: TGTGCCAGCAGCTTGGTTGGTCGGGGAGGTACGTACAATGAGCAGTTCTTC; CDR3aa: CASSLVGRGGTYNEQFF
d_gene: .; j_gene: TRBJ2-5; abundance: few; v_gene: TRBV7-9; CDR3nt: TGTGCCAGCAGCTTATCGACGACAGAGACCCAGTACTTC; CDR3aa: CASSLSTTETQYF
d_gene: TRBD2; j_gene: TRBJ2-2; abundance: .; v_gene: TRBV24-1; CDR3nt: TGTGCCACCAGTGGGCAGCGGGAGTACAGCACCGGGGAGCTGTTTTTT; CDR3aa: CATSGQREYSTGELFF
d_gene: .; j_gene: TRBJ2-7; abundance: many; v_gene: TRBV7-2; CDR3nt: TGTGCCAGCAGCTTAGGGGCCTCTCTTAGGGAGCAGTACTTC; CDR3aa: CASSLGASLREQYF
d_gene: TRBD1; j_gene: TRBJ2-1; abundance: once; v_gene: TRBV5-6; CDR3nt: TGTGCCAGCACCGCTTCGAGGGGGCCGTTTGGTGAGCAGTTCTTC; CDR3aa: CASTASRGPFGEQFF
d_gene: .; j_gene: TRBJ2-2; abundance: .; v_gene: TRBV24-1; CDR3nt: TGTGCCACCAGTGATTTGCTGGGCGGGGAGCTGTTTTTT; CDR3aa: CATSDLLGGELFF
d_gene: .; j_gene: TRBJ2-3; abundance: .; v_gene: TRBV11-2; CDR3nt: TGTGCCAGCAGCAAAGGACACTCTAGCACAGATACGCAGTATTTT; CDR3aa: CASSKGHSSTDTQYF
d_gene: .; j_gene: TRBJ1-5; abundance: few; v_gene: TRBV28; CDR3nt: TGTGCCAGCAGTTTACACCTCATAACCGGGCGTCAGCCCCAGCATTTT; CDR3aa: CASSLHLITGRQPQHF
d_gene: .; j_gene: TRBJ1-2; abundance: .; v_gene: TRBV7-2; CDR3nt: TGTGCCAGCAGCTTATTCCGGCAGCCCGGGGGCTACACCTTC; CDR3aa: CASSLFRQPGGYTF